The entry below gives a single T cell receptor (beta chain) sequence along with its context. 60 Vbeta and 13 Jbeta primers were used in PCR. Clones were sequenced by immunoSEQ multiplex PCR, and TCRdb holds only the in-frame ones, with some missing. Here the sample spans fewer than 250,000 clones, around 86% being singletons. The data derive from a study of cytomegalovirus exposure and HLA in healthy donors. Per the germline V gene, CDR1 is SGHRS and CDR2 is YFSETQ. CDR3 length: 14 residues. Trimming removed 6 bases from V and 5 bases from J, with 17 bases in between. The rearrangement joins TRBV5-1 to TRBJ1-1; D unclear. Sequencing was performed on PBMCs. The sequence came from a woman in her forties or fifties in good health and CMV-seropositive. CDR3 amino acids: CASNEGSSVTEAFF. For the CDR3, the DNA is TGCGCCAGCAATGAGGGTTCTAGTGTAACTGAAGCTTTCTTT.